Listed below are T cell receptor beta chains from one sample, sequenced in a study of shared clonotypes between healthy human individuals. Sequencing was performed with immunoSEQ multiplex PCR; in TCRdb, only in-frame clones are kept and a portion is missing. The sample yields roughly 510,000 clones, about 75% seen once. Sequenced input: PBMCs. These receptors were collected from a woman in her forties in good health. Some clones in this sample may be carry-over from other donors' samples. The conserved cysteine and the conserved F or W are not part of the CDR3 here.

v_call	j_call	cdr3_aa
TRBV9	TRBJ2-2	ASSVAGTGHNTGELF
TRBV10-2	TRBJ1-5	ASSVDSPQNQPQH
TRBV6-1	TRBJ1-5	ASSDRGQGNQPQH
TRBV7-9	TRBJ1-2	ASSLNLGGSPGYT
TRBV18	TRBJ2-5	ASSLGLRETQY
TRBV27	TRBJ2-7	ASSLRGTGIYEQY
TRBV4-1	TRBJ1-4	ASSHWSPGEKLF
TRBV7-2	TRBJ1-4	ASSLGRGPTNEKLF
TRBV4-3	TRBJ2-1	ASSHQTGDGEQF
TRBV30	TRBJ2-1	AWSFPLAGGPSEQF
TRBV2	TRBJ2-7	ASSGAAQTSYEQY
TRBV5-4	TRBJ2-7	ASSLLEGGPTYEQY
TRBV30	TRBJ2-3	AWRRLAGGTDTQY
TRBV10-1	TRBJ1-5	ANVDSYSNQPQH
TRBV2	TRBJ1-2	ASSPSRAVNYGYT
TRBV5-1	TRBJ2-2	ASSLVDVVSGELF
TRBV28	TRBJ2-2	ASSPPGSTGELF
TRBV5-4	TRBJ2-3	ASSLGSGSPRSTDTQY
TRBV19	TRBJ2-7	ASSMMASGTGYEQY
TRBV5-8	TRBJ1-3	ASSLRGNAGNTIY
TRBV2	TRBJ2-2	ASSVTRGTGELF
TRBV28	TRBJ1-2	ASSSPRNGYT
TRBV18	TRBJ2-5	ASSSDQETQY
TRBV28	TRBJ2-5	ASSLVAPRTQY
TRBV7-9	TRBJ2-1	ASSQAGVIYNEQF
TRBV27	TRBJ2-3	ASKLAGGLAYADTQY
TRBV27	TRBJ1-4	ASSSGQGAGKLF
TRBV7-3	TRBJ2-2	ASSLAGSGGELF
TRBV7-2	TRBJ2-1	ASSLLTSGGYNEQF
TRBV5-4	TRBJ1-1	ASSTGQGLDTEAF
TRBV28	TRBJ1-3	ASSLPGTSSGNTIY
TRBV27	TRBJ1-2	ASSFGQGSGYT
TRBV28	.	ASSFELAGSYEQY
TRBV27	TRBJ1-1	ASSLLGGGRVEAF
TRBV7-2	TRBJ2-7	ASSLVAGGTYEQY
TRBV27	TRBJ2-1	ASSLSVRGPLYNEQF
TRBV18	TRBJ2-5	ASSSGLAGEETQY
TRBV7-2	TRBJ2-5	ASSSRLAGQGETQY
TRBV15	TRBJ1-5	ATSREGQGGQPQH
TRBV7-9	TRBJ2-7	ASSFSGYEQY
TRBV7-3	TRBJ2-3	ASSLGSATDTQY
TRBV27	TRBJ2-7	ASSLSKRNEQY
TRBV6-6	TRBJ1-2	ASSPLGTGDYGYT
TRBV6-5	TRBJ2-2	ASSRDRNTGELF
TRBV5-1	TRBJ2-2	ASSRTGENTGELF
TRBV4-1	TRBJ2-1	ASSQATRNEQF
TRBV7-9	TRBJ2-3	ASSLVTSGADTQY
TRBV11-2	TRBJ2-5	ASSRDRLSTQY
TRBV27	TRBJ2-2	ASSYSPDTGELF